The present T cell receptor beta chain was sequenced within a study of blood T cell repertoires in COVID-19. On the study more broadly: Whether acute or convalescent, the COVID-19 samples came from the United States, Italy and Spain.

Assay used: immunoSEQ multiplex PCR; TCRdb lists only in-frame clones, some missing. This table holds about 200,000 clones, more than 75% found once. The TCR sequence derives from a man aged 40-55 years with active or convalescent COVID-19. Sequencing input: peripheral blood.

CDR3 DNA: TGTGCCAGCAGTTTCGGGAACAATGAGCAGTTCTTC. Its protein product is CASSFGNNEQFF. The V gene is TRBV12-3 or TRBV12-4, the J gene TRBJ2-1; weak D call: TRBD2 (5 bases). The germline V and J ends were trimmed by 3 bases and 5 bases, with 5 bases remaining between them. The length of the CDR3 is 12 residues.